This entry lists 24 T cell receptor beta chains sequenced from one sample in a study of radiation and T cells in renal cell carcinoma. Profiled with immunoSEQ multiplex PCR; TCRdb holds only in-frame clones, not every one. The sample consists of roughly 170,000 clones, roughly 90% of them appearing once. Specified time point: blood 4 weeks post-SBRT, at nephrectomy. As for treatment: 15 Gy SBRT to primary tumor, nephrectomy 4 weeks later. Specimen: blood, collected from a patient whose treatment included radiotherapy and nephrectomy. The receptors stem from a woman aged 50 to 65 with renal cell carcinoma.

The chain recombines TRBV6-6 with TRBJ1-4; D possibly corresponds to TRBD1 (6 bases). Trimming removed 10 bases from V and 11 bases from J, with 26 bases in between. Germline assignment: CDR1 MNHNY and CDR2 SVGAGI (reference sequence). The CDR3 loop spans 15 amino acids. CDR3 DNA: TGTGCCACCTGGGAGGGGGGAGGGAAGATTGGGAAACTGTTTTTT. Encoded protein: CATWEGGGKIGKLFF.

The V and J genes are TRBV19 and TRBJ1-2, with a weak D call TRBD1 (5 bases). The CDR3 has 17 amino acids. CDR1 and CDR2 (germline): LNHDA, SQIVND (reference sequence). Trimming cost V 4 bases and J 7 bases, with 25 bases left between them. CDR3 amino acids: CASSTRRDPKNKGGYTF. The CDR3 coding sequence is TGTGCCAGTAGTACACGCCGGGACCCTAAGAATAAAGGTGGCTACACCTTC.

The gene calls are TRBV5-1 and TRBJ2-3; TRBD1 matches 8 bases. V dropped 4 bases and J dropped 6; count of bases not matched to a gene: 7. CDR1 and CDR2 from the germline V gene are SGHRS and YFSETQ. This CDR3 contains 14 residues. The CDR3 protein is CASSQNTGGDTQYF. In DNA, the CDR3 is TGCGCCAGCAGCCAAAACACAGGGGGGGATACGCAGTATTTT.

With respect to this clone: This specimen includes other DNA sequences encoding the same CDR3. The chain uses TRBV10-3 and TRBJ1-1; D not certain. CDR1 and CDR2 (germline): ENHRY, SYGVKD. The germline V and J ends were trimmed by 0 bases and 2 bases, with 10 bases remaining between them. The CDR3 is 15 amino acids. CDR3 loop: CAISESADLNTEAFF. The CDR3 bases are TGTGCCATCAGTGAGTCGGCAGACCTAAACACTGAAGCTTTCTTT.

This clone showed up just once. This chain joins TRBV19 and TRBJ1-1, with a weak D call TRBD1 (6 bases). Germline V CDR1 and CDR2: LNHDA, SQIVND (reference sequence). Trimming left V 7 bases short and J 11 bases short, with 14 bases between. This CDR3 region has 11 residues. As DNA, the CDR3 is TGTGCCAGTATGGGGGCTAGGTGGGCTTTCTTT. This translates into CASMGARWAFF.

This chain uses TRBV4-1 with TRBJ1-2, with D possibly TRBD1 on 5 matching bases. V was clipped by 1 base and J by 9 bases, with 21 bases between them. CDR3 length: 16 amino acids. CDR1 and CDR2 from the germline V gene are MGHRA and YSYEKL. This CDR3 is CASSQGSVLGVLSYTF. CDR3 coding DNA: TGCGCCAGCAGCCAAGGGTCGGTTTTGGGGGTGCTTAGCTACACCTTC.

This clone was recorded only once. The V and J genes are TRBV19 and TRBJ2-7, with TRBD2 identical over 7 bases. The CDR3 spans 15 residues. Unmatched junction bases numbered 14, after V lost 5 bases and J lost 7 bases. From germline, CDR1 is LNHDA and CDR2 SQIVND (reference sequence). CDR3 nucleotides: TGTGCCAGTAGTCCGGGAGGAACAGTCCCTTTGGAGCAGTACTTC. It codes for CASSPGGTVPLEQYF. Full variable domain (outside the CDR3, taken from reference TRBV19 and TRBJ2-7): DGGITQSPKYLFRKEGQNVTLSCEQNLNHDAMYWYRQDPGQGLRLIYYSQIVNDFQKGDIAEGYSVSREKKESFPLTVTSAQKNPTAFYLCASSPGGTVPLEQYFGPGTRLTVT.

The chain joins TRBV5-8 to TRBJ1-6; D not certain. The CDR3 extends over 14 amino acids. Trimming took off 0 bases at V and 9 bases at J, with 10 bases between the two ends. Germline assignment: CDR1 SGHTS and CDR2 YDEGEE. CDR3 in amino acids: CASSLGGTASPLHF. The DNA for the CDR3 is TGTGCCAGCAGCTTGGGGGGTACCGCTTCACCCCTCCACTTT.

The chain links TRBV29-1 to TRBJ2-2; TRBD2 aligns across 9 bases. Germline CDR1 SQVTM, CDR2 ANQGSEA. This CDR3 comprises 14 residues. The V segment lost 7 bases and the J segment 0 bases; nucleotides outside the gene matches: 3. The CDR3 DNA sequence: TGCAGCGCTGTAGCGGGGGCGAACACCGGGGAGCTGTTTTTT. Amino acid sequence: CSAVAGANTGELFF.

This clone was seen just once. This sequence joins TRBV2 and TRBJ2-3; the D is unclear. In germline, CDR1 is SNHLY, CDR2 FYNNEI. Between the trimmed V and J ends, which lost 5 bases and 2 bases, there was a span of 11 bases. The CDR3 runs to 14 residues. The CDR3 DNA is TGTGCCAGCAGTTTACTCCTGAACACAGATACGCAGTATTTT. This codes for CASSLLLNTDTQYF.

The V gene is TRBV11-1, the J gene TRBJ2-7, with D unresolved. CDR1 is SGHAT, CDR2 FQDESV, per germline (reference sequence). The CDR3 runs to 12 residues. V shed 0 bases and J shed 3 bases, with 3 bases lying between them. The chain's CDR3 is CASSLAFYEQYF. The CDR3 region has the DNA TGTGCCAGCAGCTTAGCCTTCTACGAGCAGTACTTC.

This clone was seen more than once but under ten times. The chain has TRBV14 and TRBJ1-1; D remains ambiguous. This CDR3 spans 13 amino acids. V was shortened by 1 base and J by 0 bases, with 3 bases between the two germline ends. From germline, CDR1 is SGHDN and CDR2 FVKESK. This chain's CDR3 is CASSQVVNTEAFF. The CDR3 nucleotides read TGTGCCAGCAGCCAAGTGGTGAACACTGAAGCTTTCTTT.

This clone came up a few times. In nucleotides, the CDR3 is TGTGCCAGCAGCTTACGGGGGACAGGCCTAAACTATGGCTACACCTTC. Amino acids: CASSLRGTGLNYGYTF. The chain carries TRBV7-9 and TRBJ1-2; 8 bases are a match to TRBD1. From germline, CDR1 is SEHNR and CDR2 FQNEAQ (reference sequence). The CDR3 length is 16 residues. V gave up 2 bases and J gave up 2 bases; unmatched junction bases: 7.

The gene calls are TRBV7-2 and TRBJ2-7; possibly TRBD2 for D (7 bases). Trimming cost V 2 bases and J 4 bases, with 15 bases left between them. CDR1 SGHTA and CDR2 FQGNSA come from the germline V gene. CDR3 length equals 15 residues. This CDR3 reads CASSLRIGGPYEQYF. CDR3 nucleotide sequence: TGTGCCAGCAGCTTAAGGATCGGGGGGCCTTACGAGCAGTACTTC.

A single count supports this clone. This chain connects TRBV9 to TRBJ2-7, with TRBD2 as a possible D gene (6 bases). Trimming shortened V by 0 bases and J by 6 bases, and 13 bases separated the two germline ends. CDR1 SGDLS and CDR2 YYNGEE come from the germline V gene. CDR3 length equals 14 residues. For the CDR3, the DNA is TGTGCCAGCAGCGTAGGTATAGGGGACTTCGAGCAGTACTTC. Translating gives CASSVGIGDFEQYF.

The J gene is TRBJ1-2, the V gene TRBV9; TRBD1 matches at 9 bases. CDR3 size: 16 residues. Germline V gene lookup returns CDR1 SGDLS and CDR2 YYNGEE. V was clipped by 3 bases and J by 6 bases; unmatched bases: 12. In DNA, the CDR3 is TGTGCCAGCAGCGACAGGGGGCAAAGGTCCGACGATGGCTACACCTTC. Protein sequence: CASSDRGQRSDDGYTF.

This clone was recorded only once. This chain connects TRBV18 to TRBJ1-1, with D possibly TRBD1 on 5 matching bases. V dropped 6 bases and J dropped 6 bases, with 17 bases sitting between them. The CDR3 is 14 amino acids. Germline V gene sequence: CDR1 KGHSH, CDR2 LQKENI. The CDR3 protein is CASSFPAGRPEAFF. The DNA for the CDR3 is TGTGCCAGCTCCTTCCCTGCAGGGCGGCCTGAAGCTTTCTTT.

This clone was picked up one time. The V call is TRBV19, the J call TRBJ2-1; D is uncertain. V was clipped by 4 bases and J by 7 bases, with 17 bases between them. There are 15 residues in the CDR3. Germline loops: CDR1 LNHDA, CDR2 SQIVND (reference sequence). CDR3 protein: CASSSIAGVQNEQFF. The CDR3 DNA is TGTGCCAGTAGTAGCATAGCCGGAGTCCAGAATGAGCAGTTCTTC.

The rearrangement joins TRBV4-2 to TRBJ2-7; 11 nucleotides align to TRBD2. Trimming at V came to 1 base and at J to 3 bases, leaving 8 bases not matched to a gene. This CDR3 contains 17 residues. The germline CDR1 and CDR2 sequences are LGHNA and YNFKEQ. The CDR3 loop reads CASSQGVSSGGLYEQYF. Here the CDR3 DNA reads TGTGCCAGCAGCCAAGGTGTTTCTAGCGGGGGGCTCTACGAGCAGTACTTC.

The chain couples TRBV9 to TRBJ2-5; tentatively, D is TRBD1 (7 bases). V was trimmed by 4 bases and J by 1 base, leaving 17 bases between them. In germline, CDR1 is SGDLS, CDR2 YYNGEE. CDR3 length: 16 amino acids. CDR3 in DNA: TGTGCCAGCAGCCTCAGGGGGGACGGTCCCCAAGAGACCCAGTACTTC. Protein: CASSLRGDGPQETQYF. Filled out from reference TRBV9 and TRBJ2-5, the complete variable domain reads DSGVTQTPKHLITATGQRVTLRCSPRSGDLSVYWYQQSLDQGLQFLIQYYNGEERAKGNILERFSAQQFPDLHSELNLSSLELGDSALYFCASSLRGDGPQETQYFGPGTRLLVL.

The table lists this clone with a count of one. The rearrangement joins TRBV29-1 to TRBJ2-3, with 7 nucleotides matching TRBD2. J gave up 7 bases and V 7 bases, and 11 bases lay outside the gene matches. This CDR3 region has 13 residues. Germline CDR1 SQVTM, CDR2 ANQGSEA. In DNA, the CDR3 is TGCAGCGCCCTGGGAGGGCGGGGATATACGCAGTATTTT. It is translated as CSALGGRGYTQYF.

The chain joins TRBV18 to TRBJ1-1; TRBD1 matches 10 bases. V was pared by 3 bases and J by 2 bases, with 6 bases of the junction left unmatched. CDR1 KGHSH and CDR2 LQKENI come from the germline V gene. This CDR3 comprises 16 residues. Here the CDR3 DNA reads TGTGCCAGCTCACCTATAGGACAGGGGGGTAACACTGAAGCTTTCTTT. This encodes CASSPIGQGGNTEAFF.

The chain employs TRBV29-1 and TRBJ2-6; possible D gene TRBD2, 6 bases. With 7 bases removed from V and 4 bases from J, the gap between germline ends came to 8 bases. In germline, CDR1 is SQVTM, CDR2 ANQGSEA. This CDR3 region has 12 residues. CDR3 in amino acids: CSGGDGANVLTF. Written as DNA, the CDR3 is TGCAGCGGGGGGGACGGGGCCAACGTCCTGACTTTC.

The chain carries TRBV30 and TRBJ1-2, with TRBD1 as a possible D gene (6 bases). This CDR3 is built from 15 residues. CDR1 GTSNPN and CDR2 SVGIG come from the germline V gene (reference sequence). V was trimmed by 0 bases and J by 4 bases, leaving 15 bases between them. The CDR3 coding sequence is TGTGCCTGGAGTGTACGGGGGGCCCTACTCTATGGCTACACCTTC. Translation gives CAWSVRGALLYGYTF.